One sample yielded the 3 T cell receptor beta chains listed below, sequenced in a study of blood T cells in healthy people across ages. A sample-barcoded 5' primer and a J-beta primer mix were used in a second PCR of about 7 to 11 cycles. MiXCR, run by TCRdb on the 5' RACE reads, gives a single entry per CDR3 protein. The table includes hundreds of thousands of distinct CDR3 sequences, roughly three fifths detected once. Source material: blood. The receptors come from a man in his forties in good health.

As concerns this clonotype: The germline gene is not matched at one end of the junction; a read error may be the cause. This chain joins TRBV12-3 or TRBV12-4 and TRBJ1-5; D gene ambiguous. The CDR3 runs 15 residues. CDR3 DNA sequence: TGTGCCAGCAGTTTTGAGGGTATTAGCGATCAGCCCCAGCATTTT. It specifies CASSFEGISDQPQHF.

V usage is TRBV7-2 and J usage is TRBJ1-1; D gene ambiguous. Germline CDR1 SGHTA, CDR2 FQGNSA. V lost 5 bases and J 3 bases, leaving 16 bases between the germline ends. This CDR3 spans 15 amino acids. CDR3 DNA: TGTGCCAGCAGCCCATCGTCAGACCACCACACTGAAGCTTTCTTT. Encoded protein: CASSPSSDHHTEAFF.

This clonotype was detected a few times. The genes are TRBV7-2 and TRBJ2-5; 12 bases map to TRBD2. This CDR3 has 18 amino acids. Germline V gene data show CDR1 as SGHTA and CDR2 as FQGNSA. Losses at the gene ends were 1 base for V and 0 bases for J; bases not matched to a gene: 6. The CDR3 spells CASSLVLAGGGNQETQYF. The CDR3 coding sequence is TGTGCCAGCAGCTTAGTACTAGCGGGAGGAGGGAACCAAGAGACCCAGTACTTC.